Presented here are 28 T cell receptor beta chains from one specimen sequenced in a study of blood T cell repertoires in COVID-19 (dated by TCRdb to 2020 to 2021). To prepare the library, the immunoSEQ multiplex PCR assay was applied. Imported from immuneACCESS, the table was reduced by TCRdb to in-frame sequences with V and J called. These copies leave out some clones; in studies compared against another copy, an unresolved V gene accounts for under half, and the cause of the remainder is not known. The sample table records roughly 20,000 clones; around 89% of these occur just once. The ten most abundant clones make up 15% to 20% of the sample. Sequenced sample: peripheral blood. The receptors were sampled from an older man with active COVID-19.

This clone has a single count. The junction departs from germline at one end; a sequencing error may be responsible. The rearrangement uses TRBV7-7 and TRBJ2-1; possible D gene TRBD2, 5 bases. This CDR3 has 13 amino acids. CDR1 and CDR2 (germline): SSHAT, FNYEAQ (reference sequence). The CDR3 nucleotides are TGTGCTAGCAGCTTAGCGTTAGGGAGTGAGCAGTTCTTC. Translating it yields CASSLALGSEQFF.

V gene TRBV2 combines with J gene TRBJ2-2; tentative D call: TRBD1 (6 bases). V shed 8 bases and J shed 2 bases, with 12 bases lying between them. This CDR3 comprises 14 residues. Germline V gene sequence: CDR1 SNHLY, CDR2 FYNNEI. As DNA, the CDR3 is TGTGCCAGCGGTCAGGGGCGAAACACCGGGGAGCTGTTTTTT. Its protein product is CASGQGRNTGELFF.

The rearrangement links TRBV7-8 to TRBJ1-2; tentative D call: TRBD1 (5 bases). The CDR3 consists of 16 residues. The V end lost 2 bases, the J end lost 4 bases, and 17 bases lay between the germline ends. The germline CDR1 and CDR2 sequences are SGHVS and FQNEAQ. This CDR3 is CASSLSSSPGLYGYTF. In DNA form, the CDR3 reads TGTGCCAGCAGCTTATCCTCATCCCCGGGACTCTATGGCTACACCTTC.

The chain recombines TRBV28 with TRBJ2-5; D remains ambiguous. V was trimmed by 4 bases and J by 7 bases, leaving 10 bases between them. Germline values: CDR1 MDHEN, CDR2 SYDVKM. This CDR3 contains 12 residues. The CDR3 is CASSSSMATQYF. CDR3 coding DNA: TGTGCCAGCAGTTCAAGTATGGCGACCCAGTACTTC.

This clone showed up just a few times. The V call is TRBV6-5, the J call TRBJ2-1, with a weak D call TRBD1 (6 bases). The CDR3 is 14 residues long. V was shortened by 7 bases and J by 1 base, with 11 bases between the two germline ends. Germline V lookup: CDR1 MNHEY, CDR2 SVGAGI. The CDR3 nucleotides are TGTGCCAGCAACCTACAGGGATCCTACAATGAGCAGTTCTTC. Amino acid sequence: CASNLQGSYNEQFF.

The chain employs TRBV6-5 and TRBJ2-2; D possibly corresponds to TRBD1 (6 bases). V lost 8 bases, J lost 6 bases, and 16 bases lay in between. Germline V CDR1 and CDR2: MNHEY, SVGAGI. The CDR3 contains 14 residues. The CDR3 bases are TGTGCCAGCCACCAAACAGGGACATCCGGGGAGCTGTTTTTT. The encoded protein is CASHQTGTSGELFF.

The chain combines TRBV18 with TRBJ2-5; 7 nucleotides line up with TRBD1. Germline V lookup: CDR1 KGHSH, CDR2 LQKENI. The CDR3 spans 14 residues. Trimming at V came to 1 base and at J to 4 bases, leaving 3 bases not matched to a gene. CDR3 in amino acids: CASSPQGGTETQYF. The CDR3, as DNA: TGTGCCAGCTCACCACAAGGGGGCACAGAGACCCAGTACTTC. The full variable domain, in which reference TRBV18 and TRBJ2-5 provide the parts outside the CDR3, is NAGVMQNPRHLVRRRGQEARLRCSPMKGHSHVYWYRQLPEEGLKFMVYLQKENIIDESGMPKERFSAEFPKEGPSILRIQQVVRGDSAAYFCASSPQGGTETQYFGPGTRLLVL.

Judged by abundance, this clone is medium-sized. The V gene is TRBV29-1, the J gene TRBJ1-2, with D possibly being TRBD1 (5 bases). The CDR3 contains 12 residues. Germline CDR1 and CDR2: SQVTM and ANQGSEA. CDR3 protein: CGVGGTFYGYTF. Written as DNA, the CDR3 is TGCGGTGTAGGCGGGACCTTCTATGGCTACACCTTC.

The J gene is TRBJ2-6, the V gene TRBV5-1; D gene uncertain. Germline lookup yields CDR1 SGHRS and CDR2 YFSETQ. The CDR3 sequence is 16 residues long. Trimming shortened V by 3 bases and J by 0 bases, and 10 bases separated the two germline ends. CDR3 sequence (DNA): TGCGCCAGCAGCTCACTATCCTACTCTGGGGCCAACGTCCTGACTTTC. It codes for CASSSLSYSGANVLTF.

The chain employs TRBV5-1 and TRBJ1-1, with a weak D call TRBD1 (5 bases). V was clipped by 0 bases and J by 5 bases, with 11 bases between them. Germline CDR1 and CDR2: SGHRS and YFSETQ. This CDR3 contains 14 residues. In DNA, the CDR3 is TGCGCCAGCAGCTTGGTTGACAGCGAGACTGAAGCTTTCTTT. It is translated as CASSLVDSETEAFF.

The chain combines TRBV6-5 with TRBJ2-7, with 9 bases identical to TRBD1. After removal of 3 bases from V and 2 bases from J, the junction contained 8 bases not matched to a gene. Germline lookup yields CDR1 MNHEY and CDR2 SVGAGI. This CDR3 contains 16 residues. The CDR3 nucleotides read TGTGCCAGCAGTTATGATGGACAGGGGTCAACCTACGAGCAGTACTTC. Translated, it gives CASSYDGQGSTYEQYF.

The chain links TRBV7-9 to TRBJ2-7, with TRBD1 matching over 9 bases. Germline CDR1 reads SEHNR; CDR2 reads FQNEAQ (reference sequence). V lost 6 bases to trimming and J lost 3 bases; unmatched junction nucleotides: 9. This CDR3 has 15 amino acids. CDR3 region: CASRPNRGLDYEQYF. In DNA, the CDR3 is TGTGCCAGCAGACCCAACAGGGGGCTTGACTACGAGCAGTACTTC. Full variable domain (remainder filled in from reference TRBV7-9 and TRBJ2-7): DTGVSQNPRHKITKRGQNVTFRCDPISEHNRLYWYRQTLGQGPEFLTYFQNEAQLEKSRLLSDRFSAERPKGSFSTLEIQRTEQGDSAMYLCASRPNRGLDYEQYFGPGTRLTVT.

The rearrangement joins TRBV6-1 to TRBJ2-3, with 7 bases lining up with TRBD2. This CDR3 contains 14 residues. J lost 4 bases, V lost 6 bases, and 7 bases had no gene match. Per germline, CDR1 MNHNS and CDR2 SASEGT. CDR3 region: CASSGLVGADTQYF. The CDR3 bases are TGTGCCAGCAGCGGACTAGTAGGGGCAGATACGCAGTATTTT.

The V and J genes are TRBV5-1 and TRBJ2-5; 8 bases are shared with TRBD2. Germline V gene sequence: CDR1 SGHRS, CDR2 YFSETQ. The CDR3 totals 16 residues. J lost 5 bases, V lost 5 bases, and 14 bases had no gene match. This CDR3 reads CASSTGVGGGRETQYF. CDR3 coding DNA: TGCGCCAGCAGTACTGGGGTTGGCGGCGGGAGGGAGACCCAGTACTTC.

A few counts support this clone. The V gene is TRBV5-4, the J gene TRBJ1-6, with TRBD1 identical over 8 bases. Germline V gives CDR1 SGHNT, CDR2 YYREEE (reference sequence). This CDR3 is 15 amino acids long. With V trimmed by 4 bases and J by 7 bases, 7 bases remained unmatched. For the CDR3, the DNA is TGTGCCAGCAGCCCACAACAGGGGGAGAATTCACCCCTCCACTTT. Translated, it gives CASSPQQGENSPLHF.

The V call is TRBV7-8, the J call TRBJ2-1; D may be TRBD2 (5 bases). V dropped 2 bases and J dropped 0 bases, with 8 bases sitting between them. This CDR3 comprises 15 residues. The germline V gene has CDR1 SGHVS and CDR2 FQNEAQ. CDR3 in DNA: TGTGCCAGCAGCTTAAGTAGCGCCTCCTACAATGAGCAGTTCTTC. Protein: CASSLSSASYNEQFF.

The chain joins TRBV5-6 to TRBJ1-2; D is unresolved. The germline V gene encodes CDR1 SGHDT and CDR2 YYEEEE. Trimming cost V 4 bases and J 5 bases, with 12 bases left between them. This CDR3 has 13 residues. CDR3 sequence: CASSPNPRYGYTF. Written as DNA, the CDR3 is TGTGCCAGCAGCCCCAACCCCAGATATGGCTACACCTTC.

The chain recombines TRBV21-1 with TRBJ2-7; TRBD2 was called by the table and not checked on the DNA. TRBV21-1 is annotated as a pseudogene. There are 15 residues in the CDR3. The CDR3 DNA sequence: TGTGCCAGCAGCAAAACCCCCGAGGGAACCTACGAGCAGTACTTC. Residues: CASSKTPEGTYEQYF.

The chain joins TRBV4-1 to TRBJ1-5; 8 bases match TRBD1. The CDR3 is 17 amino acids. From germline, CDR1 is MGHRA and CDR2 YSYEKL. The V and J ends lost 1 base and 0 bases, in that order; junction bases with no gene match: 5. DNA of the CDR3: TGCGCCAGCAGCCAAGGGGGACAGGTATATAGCAATCAGCCCCAGCATTTT. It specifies CASSQGGQVYSNQPQHF.

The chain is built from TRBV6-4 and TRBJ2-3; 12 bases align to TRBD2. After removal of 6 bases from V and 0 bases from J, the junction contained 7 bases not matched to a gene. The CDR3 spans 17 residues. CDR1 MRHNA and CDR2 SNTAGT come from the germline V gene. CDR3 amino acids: CASRTTSGRSSTDTQYF. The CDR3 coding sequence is TGTGCCAGCAGAACCACTAGCGGGAGGTCTAGCACAGATACGCAGTATTTT.

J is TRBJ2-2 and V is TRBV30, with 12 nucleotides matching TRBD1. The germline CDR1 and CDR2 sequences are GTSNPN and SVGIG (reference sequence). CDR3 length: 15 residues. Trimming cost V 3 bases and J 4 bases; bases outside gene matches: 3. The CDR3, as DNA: TGTGCCTGGAGGGGGACAGGGGGCTTCACCGGGGAGCTGTTTTTT. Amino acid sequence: CAWRGTGGFTGELFF. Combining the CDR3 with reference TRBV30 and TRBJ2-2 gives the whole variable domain SQTIHQWPATLVQPVGSPLSLECTVEGTSNPNLYWYRQAAGRGLQLLFYSVGIGQISSEVPQNLSASRPQDRQFILSSKKLLLSDSGFYLCAWRGTGGFTGELFFGEGSRLTVL.

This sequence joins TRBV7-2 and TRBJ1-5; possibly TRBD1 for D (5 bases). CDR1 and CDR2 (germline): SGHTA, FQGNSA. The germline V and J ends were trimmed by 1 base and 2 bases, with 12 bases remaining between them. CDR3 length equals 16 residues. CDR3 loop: CASSLVGGGGNQPQHF. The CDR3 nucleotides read TGTGCCAGCAGCTTAGTTGGGGGAGGAGGCAATCAGCCCCAGCATTTT.

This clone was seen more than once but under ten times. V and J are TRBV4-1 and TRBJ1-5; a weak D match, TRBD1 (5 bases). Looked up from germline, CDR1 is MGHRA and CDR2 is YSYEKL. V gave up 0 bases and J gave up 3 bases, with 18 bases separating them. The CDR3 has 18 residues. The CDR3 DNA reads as TGCGCCAGCAGCCAAGAAAGTTTTAATACAGGCCACAATCAGCCCCAGCATTTT. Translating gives CASSQESFNTGHNQPQHF.

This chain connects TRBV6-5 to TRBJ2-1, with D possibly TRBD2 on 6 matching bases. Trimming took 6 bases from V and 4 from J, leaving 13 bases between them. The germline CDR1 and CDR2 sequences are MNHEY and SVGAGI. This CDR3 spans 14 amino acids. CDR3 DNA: TGTGCCAGCAGAGACGGGAGTAGGTACAATGAGCAGTTCTTC. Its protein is CASRDGSRYNEQFF.

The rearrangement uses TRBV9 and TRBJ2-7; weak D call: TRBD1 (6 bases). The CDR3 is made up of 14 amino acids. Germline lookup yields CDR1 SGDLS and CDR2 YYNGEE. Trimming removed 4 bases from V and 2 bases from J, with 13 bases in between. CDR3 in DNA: TGTGCCAGCAGCCTCCGGGACAAACCCTACGAGCAGTACTTC. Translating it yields CASSLRDKPYEQYF.

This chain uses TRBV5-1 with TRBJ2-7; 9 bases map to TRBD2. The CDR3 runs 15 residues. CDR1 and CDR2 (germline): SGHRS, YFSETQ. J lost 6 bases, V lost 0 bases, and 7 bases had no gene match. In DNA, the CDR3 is TGCGCCAGCAGCTTGGACCGCGGGAGGGCGGTCGAGCAGTACTTC. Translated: CASSLDRGRAVEQYF.

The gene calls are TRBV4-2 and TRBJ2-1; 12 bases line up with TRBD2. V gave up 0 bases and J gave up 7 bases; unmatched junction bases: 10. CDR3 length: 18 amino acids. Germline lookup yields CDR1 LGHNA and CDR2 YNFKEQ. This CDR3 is CASSQDPSGLAGGNEQFF. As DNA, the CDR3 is TGTGCCAGCAGCCAAGATCCTTCGGGGCTAGCGGGAGGGAATGAGCAGTTCTTC.

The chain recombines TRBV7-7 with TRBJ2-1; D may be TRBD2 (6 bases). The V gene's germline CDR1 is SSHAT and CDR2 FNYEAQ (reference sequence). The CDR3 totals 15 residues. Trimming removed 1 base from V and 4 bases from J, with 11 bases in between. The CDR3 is CASSLVLAPYNEQFF. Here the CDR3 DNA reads TGTGCCAGCAGCTTAGTTCTAGCGCCATACAATGAGCAGTTCTTC.